The rows below give T cell receptor beta chains drawn from one sample of a study of cytomegalovirus exposure and HLA in healthy donors. The protocol was immunoSEQ multiplex PCR, while the TCRdb copy is restricted to in-frame clones and leaves out a portion. The sample consists of approximately 270,000 clones, around 90% of them appearing once. Sequenced sample: PBMCs. The receptor source for this set is a young woman in good health and CMV-seronegative. Both conserved end residues are part of each CDR3. Each record gives: V gene, D gene, J gene, clone size, CDR3 protein, CDR3 DNA. A D gene is named only where the DNA matches it firmly. Size values are once, few and many counts, or a class for expanded clones, and some rows have none.

>TRBV28|NA|TRBJ1-5|few
CASTYQEGINQPQHF
TGTGCCAGCACCTACCAGGAGGGGATCAATCAGCCCCAGCATTTT
>TRBV11-1|NA|TRBJ1-1|NA
CASSVPRLGSGTEAFF
TGTGCCAGCAGCGTCCCTCGCCTGGGCTCCGGCACTGAAGCTTTCTTT
>TRBV10-3|TRBD1|TRBJ2-1|NA
CAITEGQASGGEQFF
TGTGCCATCACCGAGGGACAGGCCTCAGGGGGGGAGCAGTTCTTC
>TRBV5-1|TRBD1|TRBJ1-1|NA
CASSLRTGGGQNTEAFF
TGCGCCAGCAGCTTGCGGACAGGGGGCGGTCAGAACACTGAAGCTTTCTTT
>TRBV9|NA|TRBJ1-5|NA
CASSVGGQQLNQPQHF
TGTGCCAGCAGCGTAGGCGGGCAGCAACTTAATCAGCCCCAGCATTTT
>TRBV28|NA|TRBJ1-5|few
CASSFRYSNQPQHF
TGTGCCAGCAGTTTCCGGTATAGCAATCAGCCCCAGCATTTT
>TRBV9|NA|TRBJ1-3|once
CASSPDRGSGNTIYF
TGTGCCAGCAGCCCCGATCGGGGGTCTGGAAACACCATATATTTT
>TRBV6-1|NA|TRBJ1-5|NA
CASSEAPRGPSNQPQHF
TGTGCCAGCAGTGAAGCGCCCAGGGGACCTAGCAATCAGCCCCAGCATTTT
>TRBV10-3|NA|TRBJ1-1|NA
CAISESDSNTEAFF
TGTGCCATCAGTGAGTCGGACTCGAACACTGAAGCTTTCTTT
>TRBV5-4|NA|TRBJ2-2|NA
CASSLGAATNTGELFF
TGTGCCAGCAGCTTAGGGGCGGCAACGAACACCGGGGAGCTGTTTTTT
>TRBV7-6|TRBD1|TRBJ2-7|once
CASETGTGSGEQYF
TGTGCCAGTGAAACCGGGACAGGGAGCGGCGAGCAGTACTTC
>TRBV11-2|NA|TRBJ2-5|NA
CASSLGGFTETQYF
TGTGCCAGCAGCTTGGGGGGTTTTACGGAGACCCAGTACTTC
>TRBV11-2|NA|TRBJ1-2|NA
CASSFRAGDGYTF
TGTGCCAGCAGCTTTCGAGCGGGAGATGGCTACACCTTC
>TRBV11-1|TRBD1|TRBJ1-2|NA
CASSFGQGYGYTF
TGTGCCAGCAGCTTCGGACAGGGCTATGGCTACACCTTC
>TRBV25-1|NA|TRBJ2-1|NA
CASSSTRTSYNEQFF
TGTGCCAGCAGCTCGACTCGTACTTCCTACAATGAGCAGTTCTTC
>TRBV10-3|NA|TRBJ2-3|NA
CAIRSSQGSTDTQYF
TGTGCCATCAGAAGCTCACAGGGTAGCACAGATACGCAGTATTTT
>TRBV9|TRBD1|TRBJ2-7|NA
CASSVGGQGYEQYF
TGTGCCAGCAGCGTTGGAGGACAGGGGTACGAGCAGTACTTC
>TRBV7-9|NA|TRBJ2-7|NA
CASSGGPDNYEQYF
TGTGCCAGCAGCGGAGGCCCGGATAACTACGAGCAGTACTTC
>TRBV7-6|TRBD1|TRBJ1-5|NA
CASSPGQADNQPQHF
TGTGCCAGCAGCCCTGGACAGGCGGACAATCAGCCCCAGCATTTT
>TRBV10-1|TRBD1|TRBJ2-1|NA
CASSDGTEYNEQFF
TGCGCCAGCAGTGACGGGACAGAGTACAATGAGCAGTTCTTC
>TRBV7-8|NA|TRBJ1-6|NA
CASSPNRFSSYNSPLHF
TGTGCCAGCAGCCCAAACCGGTTTAGTTCCTATAATTCACCCCTCCACTTT
>TRBV28|NA|TRBJ1-2|NA
CASRLGGPFIGYTF
TGTGCCAGCAGACTTGGGGGCCCTTTTATTGGCTACACCTTC
>TRBV6-5|NA|TRBJ1-6|NA
CASTPDSGFSPLHF
TGTGCCAGCACCCCGGACAGTGGATTTTCACCCCTCCACTTT
>TRBV25-1|NA|TRBJ1-1|NA
CAAGAHTEAFF
TGTGCCGCGGGGGCCCACACTGAAGCTTTCTTT
>TRBV28|NA|TRBJ2-5|few
CASSAGKETQYF
TGTGCCAGCAGCGCAGGGAAAGAGACCCAGTACTTC
>TRBV13|NA|TRBJ1-1|NA
CASSPRGGGNTEAFF
TGTGCCAGCAGCCCGCGGGGGGGTGGGAACACTGAAGCTTTCTTT
>TRBV6-5|NA|TRBJ2-2|once
CASSSRQAPATGELFF
TGTGCCAGCAGTTCCCGGCAGGCCCCAGCCACCGGGGAGCTGTTTTTT
>TRBV13|NA|TRBJ2-1|NA
CASSFTGFMTYNEQFF
TGTGCCAGCAGCTTTACAGGGTTCATGACCTACAATGAGCAGTTCTTC
>TRBV5-4|NA|TRBJ2-2|NA
CASSTQTGNTGELFF
TGTGCCAGCAGCACCCAGACAGGGAACACCGGGGAGCTGTTTTTT
>TRBV7-8|TRBD1|TRBJ1-1|few
CASSFQDRANTEAFF
TGTGCCAGCAGCTTCCAGGACAGGGCGAACACTGAAGCTTTCTTT
>TRBV27|NA|TRBJ2-5|NA
CASSLQEAETQYF
TGTGCCAGCAGTTTACAAGAAGCAGAGACCCAGTACTTC
>TRBV9|NA|TRBJ2-2|NA
CASSAGGGELFF
TGTGCCAGCAGCGCTGGAGGCGGGGAGCTGTTTTTT
>TRBV19|NA|TRBJ1-6|NA
CASRDAARAGDNSPLHF
TGTGCCAGTAGGGACGCCGCGAGGGCAGGCGATAATTCACCCCTCCACTTT
>TRBV5-1|NA|TRBJ1-1|NA
CASRRTANTEAFF
TGCGCCAGCAGGAGGACAGCCAACACTGAAGCTTTCTTT
>TRBV28|TRBD1|TRBJ1-5|few
CASMDRDNQPQHF
TGTGCCAGCATGGACAGGGACAATCAGCCCCAGCATTTT
>TRBV7-9|TRBD1|TRBJ1-2|NA
CASSLADRDRSF
TGTGCCAGCAGCTTAGCGGATCGGGACAGGTCCTTC
>TRBV28|NA|TRBJ2-4|once
CASSSPDSNIQYF
TGTGCCAGCAGTTCCCCTGACAGCAACATTCAGTACTTC
>TRBV28|NA|TRBJ2-7|NA
CASSLARGLSYEQYF
TGTGCCAGCAGCCTGGCCAGGGGCCTCTCCTACGAGCAGTACTTC